The clone carrying this T cell receptor beta chain has just a few counts. Authors' methods: Amplification of reference gene primers was used by the study to estimate nucleated cell counts. The data were produced by immunoSEQ multiplex PCR, yet TCRdb's version contains in-frame clones alone and is incomplete. The DNA was the basis for D and trimming; V, J and clone size are from that table. Found here are roughly 70,000 clones, more than 75% of them singletons; the top ten hold about 1.4%. This entry belongs to a study of blood T cell repertoires in COVID-19. Study as a whole: Researchers got acute and convalescent COVID-19 samples from the United States, Italy and Spain. Sources were T cells, B-cell-depleted T cells, or PBMCs; the material itself was cDNA or gDNA.

CDR3 length equals 13 residues. Germline V lookup: CDR1 LGHDT, CDR2 YNNKEL (reference sequence). J lost 13 bases, V lost 3 bases, and 9 bases had no gene match. The source is a human donor in a cohort sampled during active COVID-19. The V gene is TRBV3-1 (or the pseudogene TRBV3-2), the J gene TRBJ2-1, with 7 bases matching TRBD1. The sample taken for sequencing was peripheral blood. The CDR3, as DNA: TGTGCCAGCAGCCAGAGCGACCGGGACAGACAGTTCTTC. This codes for CASSQSDRDRQFF.